This is a list of T cell receptor beta chains from one sample in a study of shared clonotypes between healthy human individuals. Libraries were prepared by immunoSEQ multiplex PCR; TCRdb keeps only in-frame clonotypes and omits some of them. The sample gives approximately 2,000,000 clones, 80% to 95% of which show up once; around 0.4% is in the top ten. Sequenced material: naive CD4+ T cells from PBMCs. The receptors originated from a man in his late teens or twenties in good health. Some clones in this sample may be carry-over from other donors' samples. Both conserved end residues are part of each CDR3. D genes are given only for firm matches. Clone size is shown for a subset of rows, as once, few, many or a class of expanded clone.

D gene,V gene,clone size,J gene,CDR3 protein,CDR3 DNA
-,TRBV9,-,TRBJ2-5,CASGGPIPETQYF,TGTGCCAGCGGAGGACCGATCCCCGAGACCCAGTACTTC
-,TRBV6-1,-,TRBJ2-1,CASSEASNGAYNEQFF,TGTGCCAGCAGTGAAGCGAGTAACGGAGCGTACAATGAGCAGTTCTTC
-,TRBV7-3,-,TRBJ2-3,CASSLTGWGSSTDTQYF,TGTGCCAGCAGCTTAACTGGGTGGGGTTCTAGCACAGATACGCAGTATTTT
-,TRBV5-1,-,TRBJ2-7,CASSAAWGATYEQYF,TGCGCCAGCAGCGCAGCATGGGGGGCCACCTACGAGCAGTACTTC
-,TRBV27,-,TRBJ2-2,CASQRRWVTGELFF,TGTGCCAGCCAGCGGCGGTGGGTCACCGGGGAGCTGTTTTTT
-,TRBV25-1,-,TRBJ2-7,CASIGQPYEQYF,TGTGCCAGCATCGGACAGCCCTACGAGCAGTACTTC
TRBD1,TRBV27,-,TRBJ1-6,CASSSNPADRGLKSPLHF,TGTGCCAGCAGTTCCAACCCCGCTGACAGGGGGCTGAAATCACCCCTCCACTTT
-,TRBV5-1,-,TRBJ2-1,CASSLEARENEQFF,TGCGCCAGCAGCTTGGAGGCCAGGGAGAATGAGCAGTTCTTC
-,TRBV28,-,TRBJ2-1,CASSTRGQSPYEQFF,TGTGCCAGCAGCACTAGGGGCCAATCCCCTTATGAGCAGTTCTTC
TRBD1,TRBV18,-,TRBJ2-1,CASSITGTGGYNEQFF,TGTGCCAGCTCAATAACCGGGACAGGGGGCTACAATGAGCAGTTCTTC
-,TRBV4-2,-,TRBJ2-3,CASSQSSGTQYF,TGTGCCAGCAGCCAAAGTAGCGGTACGCAGTATTTT
-,TRBV5-1,-,TRBJ2-5,CASSLDSRLGETQYF,TGCGCCAGCAGCTTGGATTCTAGATTGGGAGAGACCCAGTACTTC
-,TRBV5-6,-,TRBJ2-7,CASSSPPGRPYEQYF,TGTGCCAGCAGCTCACCTCCGGGCCGACCTTACGAGCAGTACTTC
-,TRBV13,few,TRBJ1-1,CASSLGDRRAFF,TGTGCCAGCAGCTTAGGTGACAGGAGAGCTTTCTTT
TRBD1,TRBV4-2,-,TRBJ2-7,CASSRWTGEGYEQYF,TGTGCCAGCAGCCGCTGGACAGGGGAGGGGTACGAGCAGTACTTC
-,TRBV9,-,TRBJ2-2,CASSARRASSTGELFF,TGTGCCAGCAGCGCAAGGAGGGCCTCGAGCACCGGGGAGCTGTTTTTT
-,TRBV28,few,TRBJ1-1,CASSTGSTEAFF,TGTGCCAGCAGTACGGGAAGCACTGAAGCTTTCTTT
-,TRBV2,-,TRBJ1-2,CASRIRVTDGGYTF,TGTGCCAGCCGGATCCGGGTGACAGACGGGGGCTACACCTTC
-,TRBV7-7,-,TRBJ2-2,CASSSGRGANTGELFF,TGTGCCAGCAGCTCAGGCCGGGGCGCGAACACCGGGGAGCTGTTTTTT
TRBD1,TRBV4-1,-,TRBJ2-3,CASSRTGTGARGDTQYF,TGCGCCAGCAGCCGCACCGGGACAGGGGCGCGTGGAGATACGCAGTATTTT
-,TRBV11-2,-,TRBJ2-5,CASSLLGQSQETQYF,TGTGCCAGCAGCTTACTCGGACAGAGTCAAGAGACCCAGTACTTC
-,TRBV4-2,-,TRBJ2-5,CASSQGGVGETQYF,TGTGCCAGCAGCCAAGGTGGGGTCGGAGAGACCCAGTACTTC
TRBD2,TRBV5-1,-,TRBJ2-2,CASSLGTSALWTGELFF,TGCGCCAGCAGCTTGGGGACTAGCGCCCTCTGGACCGGGGAGCTGTTTTTT
-,TRBV6-6,-,TRBJ1-5,CASSYRYQPQHF,TGTGCCAGCAGTTACCGGTACCAGCCCCAGCATTTT
TRBD2,TRBV5-1,-,TRBJ2-5,CASSLEFGRETQYF,TGCGCCAGCAGCTTGGAATTCGGGAGGGAGACCCAGTACTTC
-,TRBV11-2,-,TRBJ1-1,CASSDQDTEAFF,TGTGCCAGCAGCGACCAGGACACTGAAGCTTTCTTT
TRBD1,TRBV7-2,-,TRBJ2-3,CASSPRDRGTDTQYF,TGTGCCAGCAGCCCCCGGGACAGGGGCACAGATACGCAGTATTTT
TRBD1,TRBV7-9,-,TRBJ2-3,CASSLETGYTDTQYF,TGTGCCAGCAGCTTAGAGACAGGGTACACAGATACGCAGTATTTT